The 18 T cell receptor beta chains below were found in one sample sequenced in a study of shared clonotypes between healthy human individuals (TCRdb year 2020). Library prep was done by the immunoSEQ multiplex PCR assay. This is the immuneACCESS table as TCRdb keeps it, with only in-frame sequences that have V and J called. A part of the clones is gone; compared with another copy, unresolved V genes explain less than half, and the rest is unexplained. The sample table lists roughly 2 million clones, more than 90% of them with a count of one. The ten largest clonotypes hold about 0.13% of the sample. Sample: naive CD4+ T cells sorted from blood. The cell subset or site label, as the study defines it: CD45RA+ positively selected. All receptors derive from a man in his late teens or twenties in good health.

The chain recombines TRBV19 with TRBJ2-2; unclear D gene. The germline gives CDR1 LNHDA, CDR2 SQIVND (reference sequence). Trimming removed 6 bases from V and 6 bases from J, with 8 bases in between. The CDR3 length is 12 residues. CDR3 amino acids: CASSRLSGELFF. DNA for the CDR3: TGTGCCAGTAGCCGCTTGTCCGGGGAGCTGTTTTTT.

The sample holds one count of this clone. J is TRBJ2-5 and V is TRBV7-8, with 10 bases matching TRBD2. Looked up from germline, CDR1 is SGHVS and CDR2 is FQNEAQ. Trimming removed 4 bases from V and 4 bases from J; junction bases left unmatched: 3. The CDR3 has 14 residues. Written as DNA, the CDR3 is TGTGCCAGCAGCTCGTTAGCGGGAGGAGAGACCCAGTACTTC. This codes for CASSSLAGGETQYF. The full variable domain, rest sourced from reference TRBV7-8 and TRBJ2-5, is GAGVSQSPRYKVAKRGQDVALRCDPISGHVSLFWYQQALGQGPEFLTYFQNEAQLDKSGLPSDRFFAERPEGSVSTLKIQRTQQEDSAVYLCASSSLAGGETQYFGPGTRLLVL.

In the case of this clone: Other DNA sequences in the sample encode the same CDR3. The gene calls are TRBV9 and TRBJ1-2, with D hard to call. Trimming shortened V by 0 bases and J by 1 base, and 10 bases separated the two germline ends. The CDR3 has 15 amino acids. Germline V gene data show CDR1 as SGDLS and CDR2 as YYNGEE. CDR3 sequence reads: CASSVEGRGNYGYTF. The CDR3, as DNA: TGTGCCAGCAGCGTAGAAGGACGGGGTAACTATGGCTACACCTTC.

This clone has only one observation. The J gene is TRBJ1-5, the V gene TRBV7-2; TRBD1 is a possible D gene (5 bases). The CDR3 has 15 amino acids. Germline V lookup: CDR1 SGHTA, CDR2 FQGNSA. Trimming took off 5 bases at V and 4 bases at J, with 15 bases between the two ends. CDR3 bases: TGTGCCAGCAGCCCAGGGCCTGGCACAAATCAGCCCCAGCATTTT. Translating it yields CASSPGPGTNQPQHF.

V usage is TRBV13 and J usage is TRBJ2-7; tentatively, D is TRBD2 (6 bases). In germline, CDR1 is PRHDT, CDR2 FYEKMQ (reference sequence). The germline V and J ends were trimmed by 5 bases and 6 bases, with 20 bases remaining between them. This CDR3 has 15 residues. The CDR3 nucleotides read TGTGCCAGCAGCCCCACAACCGGGGAGGCGATCGAGCAGTACTTC. It encodes CASSPTTGEAIEQYF.

This chain joins TRBV10-1 and TRBJ2-7; TRBD1 aligns across 9 bases. The germline CDR1 and CDR2 sequences are WNHNN and SYGVQD (reference sequence). Trimming took 2 bases from V and 3 from J; bases not matched to a gene: 8. This CDR3 comprises 16 residues. Written as DNA, the CDR3 is TGCGCCAGCAGTGAGGACGGACAGGGGTCAATCTACGAGCAGTACTTC. It yields the protein CASSEDGQGSIYEQYF.

This clone has just one count. The genes are TRBV30 and TRBJ2-1; no clear D gene. Per germline, CDR1 GTSNPN and CDR2 SVGIG (reference sequence). The V end lost 4 bases, the J end lost 0 bases, and 10 bases lay between the germline ends. The CDR3 spans 14 residues. The CDR3 sequence: CAWTPDGSYNEQFF. The CDR3 DNA reads TGTGCCTGGACCCCGGACGGCTCCTACAATGAGCAGTTCTTC.

The chain recombines TRBV7-8 with TRBJ1-6; no firm D call. V lost 2 bases, J lost 9 bases, and 11 bases lay in between. This CDR3 has 14 amino acids. The germline V gene has CDR1 SGHVS and CDR2 FQNEAQ. CDR3 nucleotides: TGTGCCAGCAGCTTAATAGGCAGCGGTTCACCCCTCCACTTT. This translates into CASSLIGSGSPLHF.

This chain joins TRBV7-9 and TRBJ2-5; possible D gene TRBD2, 5 bases. Germline CDR1 reads SEHNR; CDR2 reads FQNEAQ (reference sequence). Trimming shortened V by 4 bases and J by 3 bases, and 15 bases separated the two germline ends. The CDR3 extends over 15 amino acids. The CDR3, as DNA: TGTGCCAGCAGCTGGCTAATAGCGAGAAAAGAGACCCAGTACTTC. Protein sequence: CASSWLIARKETQYF. The full variable domain, completed using reference TRBV7-9 and TRBJ2-5, is DTGVSQNPRHKITKRGQNVTFRCDPISEHNRLYWYRQTLGQGPEFLTYFQNEAQLEKSRLLSDRFSAERPKGSFSTLEIQRTEQGDSAMYLCASSWLIARKETQYFGPGTRLLVL.

On this clone itself: Other DNA sequences in this specimen translate into the identical CDR3. The chain recombines TRBV30 with TRBJ1-1; D ambiguous. CDR1 and CDR2 from the germline V gene are GTSNPN and SVGIG (reference sequence). The CDR3 is 14 residues long. Trimming removed 0 bases at V and 1 base at J, with 9 bases between. CDR3 coding DNA: TGTGCCTGGAGTGTGGGCAGAGGGAACACTGAAGCTTTCTTT. This codes for CAWSVGRGNTEAFF.

The genes are TRBV25-1 and TRBJ2-7; D assignment may be TRBD1 or TRBD2 (6 bases each). In germline, CDR1 is MGHDK, CDR2 SYGVNS. The CDR3 covers 16 residues. Trimming shortened V by 1 base and J by 3 bases, and 16 bases separated the two germline ends. The CDR3: CASSESAGQGFYEQYF. The CDR3 DNA is TGTGCCAGCAGTGAATCCGCGGGGCAGGGGTTCTACGAGCAGTACTTC.

V gene TRBV4-3 combines with J gene TRBJ2-3; D gene ambiguous. The germline CDR1 and CDR2 sequences are LGHNA and YSLEER. Trimming cost V 0 bases and J 2 bases, with 9 bases left between them. The CDR3 is 15 amino acids. The CDR3 nucleotides read TGCGCCAGCAGCCAAGATCTACCAGTCACAGATACGCAGTATTTT. Translating gives CASSQDLPVTDTQYF.

V is TRBV2 and J is TRBJ1-5; 8 positions match TRBD1. This CDR3 has 15 amino acids. V trimming: 5 bases; J trimming: 4 bases; junction bases outside the gene matches: 7. Germline CDR1 is SNHLY and CDR2 is FYNNEI. This CDR3 is CASSPTGVRNQPQHF. DNA for the CDR3: TGTGCCAGCAGTCCGACAGGGGTCAGAAATCAGCCCCAGCATTTT. The full variable domain, completed using reference TRBV2 and TRBJ1-5, is EPEVTQTPSHQVTQMGQEVILRCVPISNHLYFYWYRQILGQKVEFLVSFYNNEISEKSEIFDDQFSVERPDGSNFTLKIRSTKLEDSAMYFCASSPTGVRNQPQHFGDGTRLSIL.

This chain uses TRBV10-3 with TRBJ1-5; possibly TRBD1 for D (5 bases). Germline CDR1 ENHRY, CDR2 SYGVKD. V lost 4 bases and J lost 7, with 14 bases in between. The CDR3 runs 14 residues. The CDR3 region is CAISGSGGPQPQHF. CDR3 bases: TGTGCCATCAGTGGATCGGGGGGTCCGCAGCCCCAGCATTTT.

The CDR3 nucleotides read TGTGCCAGCCGAGCGGGAGAGAGTTACGAGCAGTACTTC. Protein sequence: CASRAGESYEQYF. This sequence joins TRBV7-2 and TRBJ2-7; 8 positions agree with TRBD2. The CDR3 sequence is 13 residues long. Germline CDR1 and CDR2: SGHTA and FQGNSA. With 8 bases clipped from V and 4 bases from J, the junction kept 7 bases outside the gene matches.

The J gene is TRBJ1-2, the V gene TRBV6-1; D ambiguous. Trimming took 7 bases from V and 3 from J, leaving 6 bases between them. The germline CDR1 and CDR2 sequences are MNHNS and SASEGT. The CDR3 is 11 amino acids. The CDR3 DNA reads TGTGCCAGCATCTGGGACTATGGCTACACCTTC. This encodes CASIWDYGYTF.

This chain joins TRBV27 and TRBJ2-7, with 10 positions matching TRBD2. CDR3 size: 13 residues. The V gene end was trimmed by 8 bases and the J gene end by 9 bases; junction bases not matched to a gene: 10. Per the germline V gene, CDR1 is MNHEY and CDR2 is SMNVEV (reference sequence). The CDR3 spells CASGSLAGAWQYF. The CDR3 coding sequence is TGTGCCAGCGGTTCCCTAGCGGGAGCTTGGCAGTACTTC.

On this clone itself: Other nucleotide sequences in the sample specify the same CDR3. The gene calls are TRBV30 and TRBJ1-5; weak D call: TRBD1 (5 bases). V lost 1 base, J lost 7 bases, and 11 bases lay in between. The CDR3 length is 13 residues. The germline gives CDR1 GTSNPN, CDR2 SVGIG (reference sequence). The CDR3 spells CAWSEQGGQPQHF. Here the CDR3 DNA reads TGTGCCTGGAGTGAGCAGGGTGGGCAGCCCCAGCATTTT.